This is a list of T cell receptor gamma chains from one sample in a study of intestinal T cells in coeliac disease. TCRdb reran clone calling via CATT on the multiplex PCR reads. The sample includes about 920 gamma-chain clones, approximately 40% of them seen just once. The source material was a duodenal biopsy. These receptors were taken from a human donor who served as a control with a normal duodenal biopsy, not a healthy volunteer. Both conserved end residues are part of each CDR3. Fields, in order: V gene, clone size, J gene, CDR3 DNA, CDR3 protein. Only some rows state a clone size, as once, few, many or a class for expanded clones.

v_gene: TRGV8; abundance: .; j_gene: TRGJ1/TRGJ2; CDR3nt: TGTGCCCACCTGGGGACGACAAAGAAACTCTTT; CDR3aa: CAHLGTTKKLF
v_gene: TRGV10; abundance: hyperexpanded; j_gene: TRGJ1/TRGJ2; CDR3nt: TGTGCTGCGTGGACCCACGGGGATTATTATAAGAAACTCTTT; CDR3aa: CAAWTHGDYYKKLF
v_gene: TRGV8; abundance: large; j_gene: TRGJ1/TRGJ2; CDR3nt: TGTGCCACCTGGGACCCGGGACTCTTT; CDR3aa: CATWDPGLF
v_gene: TRGV9; abundance: few; j_gene: TRGJ1/TRGJ2; CDR3nt: TGTGCCTTGTGGGAGGTGTTTTTTGGTTATTATAAGAAACTCTTT; CDR3aa: CALWEVFFGYYKKLF
v_gene: TRGV10; abundance: large; j_gene: TRGJP1; CDR3nt: TGTGCTGCGTGGGATTTGAGAGGGGGTGGGTATACCACTGGTTGGTTCAAGATATTT; CDR3aa: CAAWDLRGGGYTTGWFKIF
v_gene: TRGV11; abundance: once; j_gene: TRGJP1; CDR3nt: TGTGCCTGCTGGGAACTGCCGTTTTCTGGTTGGTTCAAGATATTT; CDR3aa: CACWELPFSGWFKIF
v_gene: TRGV10; abundance: .; j_gene: TRGJP1; CDR3nt: TGTGCTGCGTGGGATTATAAGGATCGATTGTGTACCACTGGTTGGTTCAAGATATTT; CDR3aa: CAAWDYKDRLCTTGWFKIF
v_gene: TRGV3; abundance: once; j_gene: TRGJ1/TRGJ2; CDR3nt: TGTGCCACCTGGGGACAGGCCTATTATTATAAGAAACTCTTT; CDR3aa: CATWGQAYYYKKLF
v_gene: TRGV9; abundance: large; j_gene: TRGJ1/TRGJ2; CDR3nt: TGTGCCTTGTGGGAGGTGCGCAAGAAACTCTTT; CDR3aa: CALWEVRKKLF
v_gene: TRGV11; abundance: hyperexpanded; j_gene: TRGJ1/TRGJ2; CDR3nt: TGTGCCTGCTGGATTAGCCCGAAAGGTTATAAGAAACTCTTT; CDR3aa: CACWISPKGYKKLF
v_gene: TRGV2; abundance: .; j_gene: TRGJP2; CDR3nt: TGTGCCACCTGGGATACCCGTAGTGATTGGATCAAGACGTTT; CDR3aa: CATWDTRSDWIKTF
v_gene: TRGV8; abundance: .; j_gene: TRGJ1/TRGJ2; CDR3nt: TGTGCCACTCCATCCACCTCTCCTTATAAGAAACTCTTC; CDR3aa: CATPSTSPYKKLF
v_gene: TRGV11; abundance: .; j_gene: TRGJ1/TRGJ2; CDR3nt: TGTGCCCTGCTGGGGGGTTATTATAAGAAACTCTTT; CDR3aa: CALLGGYYKKLF
v_gene: TRGV4; abundance: .; j_gene: TRGJ1/TRGJ2; CDR3nt: TGTGCCACCTGGGGTATGGGGAAACTCTTT; CDR3aa: CATWGMGKLF
v_gene: TRGV2; abundance: few; j_gene: TRGJP2; CDR3nt: TGTGCCACCTGGGACGGATATAGTAGTGATTGGATCAAGACGTTT; CDR3aa: CATWDGYSSDWIKTF
v_gene: TRGV10; abundance: .; j_gene: TRGJ1/TRGJ2; CDR3nt: TGTGCCTGCGTGGGATTATGGAAATCGAAGTATTATAAGAAACTCTTT; CDR3aa: CACVGLWKSKYYKKLF
v_gene: TRGV2; abundance: large; j_gene: TRGJP1; CDR3nt: TGTGCCACCTGGGACGCGCGGACCACTGGTTGGTTCAAGATATTT; CDR3aa: CATWDARTTGWFKIF
v_gene: TRGV4; abundance: .; j_gene: TRGJ1/TRGJ2; CDR3nt: TGTGCACCTCGGAGTGGCGTAGAGAAACTCTTT; CDR3aa: CAPRSGVEKLF
v_gene: TRGV2; abundance: .; j_gene: TRGJ1/TRGJ2; CDR3nt: TGTGCCACCTGGGACGGTAGGGGGATGAAACTCTTT; CDR3aa: CATWDGRGMKLF
v_gene: TRGV2; abundance: .; j_gene: TRGJP2; CDR3nt: TGTGCACCTGGGACGGGATATAGTAGTGATTGGATCAAGACGTTT; CDR3aa: CAPGTGYSSDWIKTF
v_gene: TRGV4; abundance: .; j_gene: TRGJ1/TRGJ2; CDR3nt: TGTGCCCACCTGGGATGGATATATTATAAGAAACTCTTT; CDR3aa: CAHLGWIYYKKLF
v_gene: TRGV11; abundance: .; j_gene: TRGJ1/TRGJ2; CDR3nt: TGTGCCTGCTGGACCAGAATTTATTATAAGAAACTCTTT; CDR3aa: CACWTRIYYKKLF
v_gene: TRGV4; abundance: .; j_gene: TRGJP1; CDR3nt: TGTGCCACCTCGCCGCATGTACTGGTTTGGTTCAAGATATTT; CDR3aa: CATSPHVLVWFKIF
v_gene: TRGV11; abundance: .; j_gene: TRGJ1/TRGJ2; CDR3nt: TGTGCCTGCTGGATTAGGTCAATTATTTATAAGAAACTCTTT; CDR3aa: CACWIRSIIYKKLF
v_gene: TRGV10; abundance: .; j_gene: TRGJP1; CDR3nt: TGTGCTGCGTGGGATCCCCCTACCACTGGTTGGTTCAAGATATTT; CDR3aa: CAAWDPPTTGWFKIF
v_gene: TRGV4; abundance: few; j_gene: TRGJP1; CDR3nt: TGTGCCACCTGGGATGGGCGTTGGTTCAAGATATTT; CDR3aa: CATWDGRWFKIF
v_gene: TRGV11; abundance: large; j_gene: TRGJ1/TRGJ2; CDR3nt: TGTGCCTGCTGGATTAGGCTGTATTATAAGAAACTCTTT; CDR3aa: CACWIRLYYKKLF
v_gene: TRGV8; abundance: .; j_gene: TRGJ1/TRGJ2; CDR3nt: TGTGCCACCTGGGATAACTCGCTTTTTTTC; CDR3aa: CATWDNSLFF